The clone carrying this T cell receptor beta chain was observed a single time. Its target is unknown. Time point specified: week 47, end of study. Doses of 300 ug of mutant IDH1 20-mer peptide were given with topical imiquimod. Libraries were prepared by immunoSEQ multiplex PCR; TCRdb keeps only in-frame clonotypes and omits some of them. The sample includes tens of thousands of clones, approximately 88% of them seen just once. Germline V gene data show CDR1 as GTSNPN and CDR2 as SVGIG (reference sequence). This CDR3 has 15 amino acids. V lost 1 base, J lost 1 base, and 13 bases lay in between. The record originates from a study of a mutant IDH1 vaccine in newly diagnosed glioma. Study-wide background: Vaccination started 4-6 weeks after radiotherapy alone, or with temozolomide cycles.

The chain carries TRBV30 and TRBJ1-2; no clear D gene. The source is a woman aged 30 to 39 with glioma. Some clones in this sample may be carry-over from other donors' samples. Here the sequenced sample was PBMCs, taken from a glioma patient whose treatment included an IDH1 peptide vaccine. The CDR3 region is CAWSGPLWGNYGYTF. In DNA form, the CDR3 reads TGTGCCTGGAGTGGGCCACTCTGGGGTAACTATGGCTACACCTTC.